This T cell receptor (beta chain) was sequenced for a study of spatial heterogeneity in lung cancer. For the study at large: The study observed each unique TCR and UMI combination more than ten times on average in raw reads. Study-wide points: Expanded alpha and beta TCR counts within tumors tracked tumor mutation counts.

Individual TCR cDNA molecules each bore their own unique molecular identifier. TCRdb recomputed calls from the 5' RACE reads with MiXCR, one row per CDR3 protein. The sample consists of approximately 10,000 distinct CDR3 sequences, approximately 6.3% of them appearing once. Noted time point: sample taken at primary tumor resection. Patients with untreated early-stage non-small cell lung cancer, numbering 72, were the donors. Frozen PBMC, nontumor lung or tumor provided whole RNA, which was sequenced unsorted. This clonotype was observed many times. Its antigen is still unknown. Germline V gene lookup returns CDR1 SGDLS and CDR2 YYNGEE. Trimming pared 4 bases from V and 2 bases from J, leaving 16 bases between. CDR3 length: 16 residues.

The chain has TRBV9 and TRBJ2-1; the D gene could be TRBD1 or TRBD2 (5 bases each). The sequence derives from a female donor with early-stage non-small cell lung cancer. The material was lung tumor tissue, obtained at surgery. The CDR3 DNA is TGTGCCAGCAGCACAACCGGGACGGCTGCCTACAATGAGCAGTTCTTC. Its translation is CASSTTGTAAYNEQFF.